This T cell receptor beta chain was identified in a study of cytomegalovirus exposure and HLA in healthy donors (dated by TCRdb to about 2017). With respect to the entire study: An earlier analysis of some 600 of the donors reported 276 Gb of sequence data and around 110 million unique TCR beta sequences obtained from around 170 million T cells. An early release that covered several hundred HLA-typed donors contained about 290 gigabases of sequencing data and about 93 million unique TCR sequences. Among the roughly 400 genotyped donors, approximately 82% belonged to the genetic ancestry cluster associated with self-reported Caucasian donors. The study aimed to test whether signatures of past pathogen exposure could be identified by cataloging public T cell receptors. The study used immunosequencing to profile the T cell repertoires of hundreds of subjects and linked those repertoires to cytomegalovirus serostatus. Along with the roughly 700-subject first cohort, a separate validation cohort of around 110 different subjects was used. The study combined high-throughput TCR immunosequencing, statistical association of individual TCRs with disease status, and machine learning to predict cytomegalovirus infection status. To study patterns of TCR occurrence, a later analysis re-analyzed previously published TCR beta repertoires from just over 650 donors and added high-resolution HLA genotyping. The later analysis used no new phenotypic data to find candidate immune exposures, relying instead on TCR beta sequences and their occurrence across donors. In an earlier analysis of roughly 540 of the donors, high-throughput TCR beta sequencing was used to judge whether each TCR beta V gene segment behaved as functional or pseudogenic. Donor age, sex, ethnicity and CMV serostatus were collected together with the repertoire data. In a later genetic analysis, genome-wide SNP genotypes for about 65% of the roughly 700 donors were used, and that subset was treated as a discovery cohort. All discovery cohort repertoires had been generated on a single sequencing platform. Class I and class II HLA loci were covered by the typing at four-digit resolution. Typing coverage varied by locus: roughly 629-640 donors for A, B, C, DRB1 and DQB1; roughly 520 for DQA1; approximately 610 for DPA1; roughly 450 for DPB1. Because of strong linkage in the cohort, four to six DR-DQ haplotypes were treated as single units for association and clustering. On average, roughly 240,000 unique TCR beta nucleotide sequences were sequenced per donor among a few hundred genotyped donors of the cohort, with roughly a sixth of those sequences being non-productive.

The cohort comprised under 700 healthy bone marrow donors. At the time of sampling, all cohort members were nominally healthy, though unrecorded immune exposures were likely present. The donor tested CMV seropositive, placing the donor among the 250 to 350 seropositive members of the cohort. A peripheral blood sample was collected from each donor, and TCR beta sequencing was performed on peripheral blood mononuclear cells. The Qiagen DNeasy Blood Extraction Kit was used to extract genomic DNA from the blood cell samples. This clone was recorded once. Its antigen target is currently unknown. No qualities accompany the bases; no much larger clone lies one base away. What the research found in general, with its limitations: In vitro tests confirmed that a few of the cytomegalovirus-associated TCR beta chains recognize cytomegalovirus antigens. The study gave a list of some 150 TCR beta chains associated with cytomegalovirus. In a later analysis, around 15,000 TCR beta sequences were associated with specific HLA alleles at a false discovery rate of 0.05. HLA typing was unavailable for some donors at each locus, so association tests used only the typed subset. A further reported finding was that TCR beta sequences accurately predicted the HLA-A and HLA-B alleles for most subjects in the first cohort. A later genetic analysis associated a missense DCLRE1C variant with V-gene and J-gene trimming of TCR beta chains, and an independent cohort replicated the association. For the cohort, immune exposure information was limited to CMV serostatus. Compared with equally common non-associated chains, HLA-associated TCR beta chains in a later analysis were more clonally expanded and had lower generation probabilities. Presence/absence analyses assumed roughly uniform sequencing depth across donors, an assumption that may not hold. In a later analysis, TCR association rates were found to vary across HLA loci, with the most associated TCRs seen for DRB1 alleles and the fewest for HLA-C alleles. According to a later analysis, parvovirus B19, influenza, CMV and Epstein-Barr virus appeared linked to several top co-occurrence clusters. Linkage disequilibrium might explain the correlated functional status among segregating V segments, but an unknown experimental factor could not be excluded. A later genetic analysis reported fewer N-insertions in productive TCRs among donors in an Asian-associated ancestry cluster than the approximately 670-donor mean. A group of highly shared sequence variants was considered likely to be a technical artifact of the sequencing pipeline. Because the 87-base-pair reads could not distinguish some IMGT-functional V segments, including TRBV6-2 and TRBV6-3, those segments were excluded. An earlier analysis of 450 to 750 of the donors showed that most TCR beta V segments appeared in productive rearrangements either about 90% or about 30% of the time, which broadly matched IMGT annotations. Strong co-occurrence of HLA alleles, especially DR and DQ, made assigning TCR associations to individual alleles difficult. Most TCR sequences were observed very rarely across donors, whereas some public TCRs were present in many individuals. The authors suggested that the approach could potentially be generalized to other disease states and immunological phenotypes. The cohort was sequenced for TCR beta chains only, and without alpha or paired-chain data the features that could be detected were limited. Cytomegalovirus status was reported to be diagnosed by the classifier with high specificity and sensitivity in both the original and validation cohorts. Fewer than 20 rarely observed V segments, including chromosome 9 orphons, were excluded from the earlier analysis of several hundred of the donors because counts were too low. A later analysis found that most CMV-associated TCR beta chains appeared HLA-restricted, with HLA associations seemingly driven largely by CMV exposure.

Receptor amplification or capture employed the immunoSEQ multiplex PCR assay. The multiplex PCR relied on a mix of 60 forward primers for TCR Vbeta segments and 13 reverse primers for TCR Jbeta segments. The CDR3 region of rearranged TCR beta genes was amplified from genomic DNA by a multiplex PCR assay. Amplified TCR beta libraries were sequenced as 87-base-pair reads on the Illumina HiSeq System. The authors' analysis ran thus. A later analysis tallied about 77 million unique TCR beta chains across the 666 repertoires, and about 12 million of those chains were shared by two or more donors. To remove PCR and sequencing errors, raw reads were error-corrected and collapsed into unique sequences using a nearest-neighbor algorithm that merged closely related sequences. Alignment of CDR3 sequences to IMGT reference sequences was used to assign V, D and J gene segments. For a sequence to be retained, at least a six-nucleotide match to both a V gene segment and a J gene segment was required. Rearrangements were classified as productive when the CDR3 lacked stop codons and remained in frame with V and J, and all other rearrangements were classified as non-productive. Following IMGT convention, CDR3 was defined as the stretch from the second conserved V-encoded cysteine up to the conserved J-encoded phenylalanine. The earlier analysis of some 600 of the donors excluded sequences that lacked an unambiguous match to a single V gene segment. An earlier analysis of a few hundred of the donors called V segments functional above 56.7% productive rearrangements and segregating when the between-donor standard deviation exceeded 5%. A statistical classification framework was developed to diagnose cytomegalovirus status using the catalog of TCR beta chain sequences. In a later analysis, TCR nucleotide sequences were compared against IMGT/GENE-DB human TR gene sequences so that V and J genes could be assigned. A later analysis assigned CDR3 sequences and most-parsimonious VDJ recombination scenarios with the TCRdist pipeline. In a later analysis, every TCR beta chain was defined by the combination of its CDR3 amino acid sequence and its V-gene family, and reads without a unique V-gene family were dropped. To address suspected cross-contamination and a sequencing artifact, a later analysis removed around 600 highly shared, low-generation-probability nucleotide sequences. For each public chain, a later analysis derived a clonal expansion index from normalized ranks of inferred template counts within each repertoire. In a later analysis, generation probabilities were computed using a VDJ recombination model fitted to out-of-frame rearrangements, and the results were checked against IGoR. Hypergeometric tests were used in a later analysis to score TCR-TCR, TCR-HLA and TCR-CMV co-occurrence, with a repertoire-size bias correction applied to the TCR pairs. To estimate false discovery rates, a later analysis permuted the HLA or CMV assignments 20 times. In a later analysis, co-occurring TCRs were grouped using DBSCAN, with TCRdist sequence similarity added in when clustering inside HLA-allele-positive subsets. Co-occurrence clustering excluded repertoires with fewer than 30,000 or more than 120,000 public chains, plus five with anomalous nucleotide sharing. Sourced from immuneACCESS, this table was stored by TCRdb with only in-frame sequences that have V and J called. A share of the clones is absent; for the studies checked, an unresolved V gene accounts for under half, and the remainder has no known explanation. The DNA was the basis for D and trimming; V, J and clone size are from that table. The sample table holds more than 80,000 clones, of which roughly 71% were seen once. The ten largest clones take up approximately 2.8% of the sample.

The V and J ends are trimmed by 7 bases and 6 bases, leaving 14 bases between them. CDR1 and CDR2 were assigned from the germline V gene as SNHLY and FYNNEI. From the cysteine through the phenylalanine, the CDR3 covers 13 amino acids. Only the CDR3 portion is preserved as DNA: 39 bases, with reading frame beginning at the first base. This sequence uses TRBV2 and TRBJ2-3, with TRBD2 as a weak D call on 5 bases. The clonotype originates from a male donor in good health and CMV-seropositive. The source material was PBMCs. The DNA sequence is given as TGTGCCAGCATCCGGGGAGCCGGGGATACGCAGTATTTT. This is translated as CASIRGAGDTQYF. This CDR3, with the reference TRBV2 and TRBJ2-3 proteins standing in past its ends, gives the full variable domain EPEVTQTPSHQVTQMGQEVILRCVPISNHLYFYWYRQILGQKVEFLVSFYNNEISEKSEIFDDQFSVERPDGSNFTLKIRSTKLEDSAMYFCASIRGAGDTQYFGPGTRLTVL.